These T cell receptor beta chains were read from a single sample in a study of technical replicates of blood from a few donors. Method: immunoSEQ multiplex PCR; TCRdb's copy keeps in-frame clones and lacks some. The data contain tens of thousands of clones, approximately 95% of them seen just once; the ten biggest clones take up 0.34%. Sequenced input: T cells isolated from PBMCs. The receptors shown here come from a human donor in good health. The CDR3 runs from the conserved cysteine through the conserved F or W. D genes are given only for firm matches. The size entry is marked missing in some rows and otherwise reads once, few, many or a size class.

once	TRBV7-8	TRBJ1-3	16	TRBD1	CASSFSGTGIGNTIYF	TGTGCCAGCAGCTTTTCCGGGACAGGGATCGGAAACACCATATATTTT
NA	TRBV9	TRBJ1-5	14	NA	CASSVGAGNQPQHF	TGTGCCAGCAGCGTAGGGGCAGGGAATCAGCCCCAGCATTTT
NA	TRBV7-8	TRBJ2-7	14	TRBD1	CASSLAGTGNEQYF	TGTGCCAGCAGCTTAGCAGGGACAGGTAACGAGCAGTACTTC
NA	TRBV9	TRBJ2-1	17	NA	CASSVGSKAGLYNEQFF	TGTGCCAGCAGCGTAGGGAGCAAAGCGGGCCTCTACAATGAGCAGTTCTTC
NA	TRBV2	TRBJ2-3	16	TRBD1	CASIPARGLGTDTQYF	TGTGCCAGCATCCCTGCCAGGGGGTTGGGCACAGATACGCAGTATTTT
NA	TRBV9	TRBJ1-1	15	NA	CASSPGWEENTEAFF	TGTGCCAGCAGCCCGGGGTGGGAGGAGAACACTGAAGCTTTCTTT
NA	TRBV6-5	TRBJ1-1	13	NA	CASSYSRGGEAFF	TGTGCCAGCAGTTACTCGAGGGGGGGTGAAGCTTTCTTT
NA	TRBV28	TRBJ1-2	15	TRBD1	CASRGPGQGGYGYTF	TGTGCCAGCAGGGGGCCGGGACAGGGAGGGTATGGCTACACCTTC
NA	TRBV7-6	TRBJ2-7	14	TRBD2	CASSQTSGPYEQYF	TGTGCCAGTTCGCAAACTAGCGGCCCCTACGAGCAGTACTTC
NA	TRBV5-1	TRBJ2-2	16	TRBD1	CASSFREGGYTGELFF	TGCGCCAGCAGCTTCCGGGAAGGGGGCTACACCGGGGAGCTGTTTTTT
once	TRBV5-1	TRBJ2-1	15	TRBD2	CASSFTGGLNNEQFF	TGCGCCAGCAGCTTCACGGGAGGGCTGAACAATGAGCAGTTCTTC
NA	TRBV27	TRBJ2-7	15	TRBD2	CASSSGTSGKYEQYF	TGTGCCAGCAGTTCCGGGACTAGCGGGAAGTACGAGCAGTACTTC
once	TRBV4-1	TRBJ2-1	15	NA	CASSQELLDPLGRFF	TGCGCCAGCAGCCAAGAATTATTGGACCCACTAGGGCGGTTCTTC
NA	TRBV6-5	TRBJ1-4	14	NA	CASRKSMANEKLFF	TGTGCCAGCAGAAAGTCTATGGCTAATGAAAAACTGTTTTTT
NA	TRBV7-3	TRBJ2-7	13	TRBD1	CASSQTGTHEQYF	TGTGCCAGCAGCCAGACAGGGACCCACGAGCAGTACTTC
NA	TRBV2	TRBJ2-7	13	NA	CASSRDTSYEQYF	TGTGCCAGCAGTCGGGACACCTCCTACGAGCAGTACTTC
NA	TRBV19	TRBJ1-5	15	NA	CASSIMTVSNQPQHF	TGTGCCAGTAGTATTATGACAGTAAGCAATCAGCCCCAGCATTTT
NA	TRBV5-6	TRBJ2-5	13	NA	CASSYLLTETQYF	TGTGCCAGCAGCTATCTCCTAACGGAGACCCAGTACTTC
few	TRBV4-1	TRBJ1-1	11	NA	CASSPGSEAFF	TGCGCCAGCAGCCCCGGGAGTGAAGCTTTCTTT
NA	TRBV19	TRBJ1-4	15	NA	CASRAGDRSNEKLFF	TGTGCCAGTAGGGCTGGCGACAGGTCTAATGAAAAACTGTTTTTT
NA	TRBV2	TRBJ2-1	16	TRBD1	CASSKGGQGINNEQFF	TGTGCCAGCAGCAAAGGGGGACAGGGGATTAATAATGAGCAGTTCTTC
NA	TRBV19	TRBJ2-5	14	TRBD1	CASSRGTAEETQYF	TGTGCCAGTAGTAGAGGGACAGCCGAAGAGACCCAGTACTTC
NA	TRBV9	TRBJ2-3	14	NA	CASSRGSGTDTQYF	TGTGCCAGCAGTCGTGGTTCGGGGACAGATACGCAGTATTTT
NA	TRBV9	TRBJ1-4	16	TRBD1	CASSPGQVITNEKLFF	TGTGCCAGCAGCCCGGGACAGGTTATAACTAATGAAAAACTGTTTTTT
NA	TRBV7-9	TRBJ2-7	13	NA	CASSFNRAYEQYF	TGTGCCAGCAGCTTCAACAGGGCCTACGAGCAGTACTTC
NA	TRBV5-6	TRBJ1-1	16	NA	CASSFILQSGNTEAFF	TGTGCCAGCAGCTTTATTTTACAGTCTGGGAACACTGAAGCTTTCTTT
once	TRBV4-3	TRBJ2-1	16	TRBD2	CASSQDSSGRFDEQFF	TGCGCCAGCAGCCAAGACTCTAGCGGGAGATTCGATGAGCAGTTCTTC
few	TRBV5-1	TRBJ2-7	15	TRBD2	CASSLDGTGGYEQYF	TGCGCCAGCAGCTTGGACGGGACGGGAGGCTACGAGCAGTACTTC
NA	TRBV27	TRBJ2-7	12	NA	CASSTQGYEQYF	TGTGCCAGCTCTACACAGGGTTACGAGCAGTACTTC
NA	TRBV7-6	TRBJ2-3	13	NA	CASSLSVLNTQYF	TGTGCCAGCAGCTTAAGCGTTCTTAATACGCAGTATTTT
once	TRBV27	TRBJ1-1	12	NA	CASSFRGTEAFF	TGTGCCAGCAGTTTTAGGGGGACTGAAGCTTTCTTT
NA	TRBV30	TRBJ1-5	13	TRBD1	CAWGQGPNQPQHF	TGTGCCTGGGGACAGGGGCCGAATCAGCCCCAGCATTTT
NA	TRBV18	TRBJ2-2	16	TRBD1	CASSPPGQGNTGELFF	TGTGCCAGCTCACCACCCGGACAGGGGAACACCGGGGAGCTGTTTTTT
once	TRBV30	TRBJ1-1	14	NA	CAWSAAGKTTEAFF	TGTGCCTGGAGTGCCGCAGGGAAAACGACTGAAGCTTTCTTT
NA	TRBV19	TRBJ2-1	16	TRBD2	CASSGASGRAYNEQFF	TGTGCCAGTAGTGGAGCTAGCGGGAGGGCCTACAATGAGCAGTTCTTC
NA	TRBV7-3	TRBJ2-2	14	TRBD2	CASSPARGNGELFF	TGTGCCAGCAGCCCCGCGCGGGGGAACGGGGAGCTGTTTTTT
NA	TRBV10-1	TRBJ2-2	14	TRBD2	CASSNLAGPGELFF	TGCGCCAGCAGTAATCTAGCGGGGCCCGGGGAGCTGTTTTTT
NA	TRBV7-2	TRBJ1-6	15	TRBD1	CASSSTGGGLAPLHF	TGTGCCAGCAGCTCTACAGGGGGTGGATTGGCACCCCTCCACTTT
NA	TRBV28	TRBJ1-2	17	NA	CASSLSGEVRMVYGYTF	TGTGCCAGCAGTTTATCTGGGGAGGTCAGAATGGTCTATGGCTACACCTTC
NA	TRBV7-2	TRBJ1-1	15	NA	CASSLLVGEEDEAFF	TGTGCCAGCAGCTTATTGGTAGGGGAGGAGGATGAAGCTTTCTTT
NA	TRBV4-1	TRBJ2-3	15	TRBD2	CASSGRAVFLDTQYF	TGCGCCAGTAGCGGGAGGGCCGTATTTTTAGATACGCAGTATTTT